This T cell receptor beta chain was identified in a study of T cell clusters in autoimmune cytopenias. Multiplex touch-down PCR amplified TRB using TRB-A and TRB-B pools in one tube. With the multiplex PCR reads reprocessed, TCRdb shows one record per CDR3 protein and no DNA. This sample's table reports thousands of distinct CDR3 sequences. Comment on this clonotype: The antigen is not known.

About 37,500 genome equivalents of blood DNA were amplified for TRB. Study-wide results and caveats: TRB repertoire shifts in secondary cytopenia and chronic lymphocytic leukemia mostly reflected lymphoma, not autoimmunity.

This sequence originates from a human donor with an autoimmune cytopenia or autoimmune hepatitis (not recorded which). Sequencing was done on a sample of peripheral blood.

This CDR3 is CASSTSGTVYNEQFF. J is TRBJ2-1 and V is TRBV5-1; as DNA is missing, the TRBD1 call by TCRdb cannot be tested. CDR1 is SGHRS and CDR2 is YFSETQ in the germline V gene. The CDR3 is 15 residues long.